This T cell receptor beta chain was sequenced during a study of cytomegalovirus exposure and HLA in healthy donors. On the study more broadly: Earlier results showed roughly 120 million unique TCR beta sequences derived from approximately 180 million T cells.

The germline CDR1 and CDR2 sequences are SGHRS and YFSETQ. This CDR3 spans 15 amino acids. V dropped 2 bases and J dropped 4 bases, with 12 bases sitting between them. Nominal health characterized the donors when sampled, though unrecorded immune exposures were likely. As concerns this clone: Antigen specificity is unknown.

A multiplex PCR was run with 60 Vbeta primers and 13 Jbeta primers. This table comes from immunoSEQ multiplex PCR, and its TCRdb copy is limited to in-frame clones, with some not included. The sample has approximately 150,000 clones, roughly 77% seen once; the top ten hold around 11%. Study observations and caveats: Later analysis identified around 15,000 TCR beta sequences associated with HLA alleles, using a false discovery rate threshold of 0.05. When a later analysis was performed, an Asian-associated ancestry cluster reportedly had fewer N-insertions than the roughly 690-donor mean.

This sequence was found in a man between 18 and 29 years old in good health and CMV-seropositive. The sample was PBMCs. The chain joins TRBV5-1 to TRBJ1-4, with D possibly matching TRBD1 (6 bases). CDR3 residues: CASSFSTGLNEKLFF. CDR3 in DNA: TGCGCCAGCAGCTTCTCGACAGGCCTTAATGAAAAACTGTTTTTT.